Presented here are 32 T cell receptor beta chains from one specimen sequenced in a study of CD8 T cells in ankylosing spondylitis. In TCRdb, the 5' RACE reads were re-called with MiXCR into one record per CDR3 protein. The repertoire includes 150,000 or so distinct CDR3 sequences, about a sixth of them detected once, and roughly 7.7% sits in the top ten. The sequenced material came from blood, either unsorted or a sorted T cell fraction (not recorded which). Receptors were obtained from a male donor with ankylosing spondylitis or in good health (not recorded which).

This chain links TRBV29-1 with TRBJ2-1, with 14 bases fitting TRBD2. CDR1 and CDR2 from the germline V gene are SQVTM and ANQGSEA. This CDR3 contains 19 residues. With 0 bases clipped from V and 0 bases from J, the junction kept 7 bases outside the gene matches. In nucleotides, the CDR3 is TGCAGCGTTGAAGATCCCCAGGGGACTAGCGGGAGCTCCTACAATGAGCAGTTCTTC. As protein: CSVEDPQGTSGSSYNEQFF.

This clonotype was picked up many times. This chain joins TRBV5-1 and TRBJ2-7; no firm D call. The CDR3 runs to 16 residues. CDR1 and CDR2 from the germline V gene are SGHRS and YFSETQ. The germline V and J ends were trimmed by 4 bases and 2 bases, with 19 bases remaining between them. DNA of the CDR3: TGCGCCAGCAGCCTGGGAAGATGGGGAAACACCTACGAGCAGTACTTC. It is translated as CASSLGRWGNTYEQYF.

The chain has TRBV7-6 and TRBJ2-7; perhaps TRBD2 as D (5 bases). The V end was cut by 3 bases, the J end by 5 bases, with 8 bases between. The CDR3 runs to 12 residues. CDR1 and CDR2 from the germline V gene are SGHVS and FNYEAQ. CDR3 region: CASSFRTDEQYF. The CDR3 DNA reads TGTGCCAGCAGCTTCAGGACTGACGAGCAGTACTTC.

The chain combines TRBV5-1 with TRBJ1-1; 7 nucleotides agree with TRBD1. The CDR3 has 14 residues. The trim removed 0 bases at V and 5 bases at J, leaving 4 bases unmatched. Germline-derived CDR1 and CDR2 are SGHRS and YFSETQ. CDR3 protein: CASSLEGQWTEAFF. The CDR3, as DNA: TGCGCCAGCAGCTTGGAGGGACAGTGGACTGAAGCTTTCTTT. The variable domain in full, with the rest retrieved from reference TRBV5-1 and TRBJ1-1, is KAGVTQTPRYLIKTRGQQVTLSCSPISGHRSVSWYQQTPGQGLQFLFEYFSETQRNKGNFPGRFSGRQFSNSRSEMNVSTLELGDSALYLCASSLEGQWTEAFFGQGTRLTVV.

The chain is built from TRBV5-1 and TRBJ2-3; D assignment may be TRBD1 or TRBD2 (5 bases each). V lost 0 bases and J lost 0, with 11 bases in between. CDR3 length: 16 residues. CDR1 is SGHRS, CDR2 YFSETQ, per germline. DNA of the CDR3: TGCGCCAGCAGCTTGGAGAGGGGCTCTAGCACAGATACGCAGTATTTT. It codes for CASSLERGSSTDTQYF.

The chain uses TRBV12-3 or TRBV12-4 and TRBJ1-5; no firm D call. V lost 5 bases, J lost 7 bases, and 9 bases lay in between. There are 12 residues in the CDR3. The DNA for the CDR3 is TGTGCCAGCAGTCCTGACATCCAGCCCCAGCATTTT. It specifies CASSPDIQPQHF.

CDR3 coding DNA: TGTGCCAGCAGCAAAGACACCTCCTACAATGAGCAGTTCTTC. This gives the protein CASSKDTSYNEQFF. This chain links TRBV21-1 with TRBJ2-1. TRBV21-1 is flagged as a pseudogene. CDR3 length equals 14 residues.

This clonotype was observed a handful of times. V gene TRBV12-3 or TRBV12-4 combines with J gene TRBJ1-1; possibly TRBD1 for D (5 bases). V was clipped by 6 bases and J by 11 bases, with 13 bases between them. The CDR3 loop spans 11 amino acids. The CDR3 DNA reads TGTGCCAGCAGCCCGGGGCCCAGGGCTTTCTTT. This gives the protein CASSPGPRAFF.

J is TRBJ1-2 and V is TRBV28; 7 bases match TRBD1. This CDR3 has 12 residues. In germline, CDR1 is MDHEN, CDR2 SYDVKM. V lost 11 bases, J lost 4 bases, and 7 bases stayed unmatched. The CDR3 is CAVRQGSYGYTF. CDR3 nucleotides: TGTGCCGTACGACAGGGAAGCTATGGCTACACCTTC.

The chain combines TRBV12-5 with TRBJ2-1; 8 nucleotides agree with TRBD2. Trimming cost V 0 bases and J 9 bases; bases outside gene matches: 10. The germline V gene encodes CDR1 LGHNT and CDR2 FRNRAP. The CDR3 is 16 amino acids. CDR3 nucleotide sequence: TGTGCTAGTGGTTTGGTATGGGCGGGAGGCCGTTTTGAGCAGTTCTTC. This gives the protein CASGLVWAGGRFEQFF. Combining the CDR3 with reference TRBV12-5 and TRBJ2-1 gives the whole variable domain DARVTQTPRHKVTEMGQEVTMRCQPILGHNTVFWYRQTMMQGLELLAYFRNRAPLDDSGMPKDRFSAEMPDATLATLKIQPSEPRDSAVYFCASGLVWAGGRFEQFFGPGTRLTVL.

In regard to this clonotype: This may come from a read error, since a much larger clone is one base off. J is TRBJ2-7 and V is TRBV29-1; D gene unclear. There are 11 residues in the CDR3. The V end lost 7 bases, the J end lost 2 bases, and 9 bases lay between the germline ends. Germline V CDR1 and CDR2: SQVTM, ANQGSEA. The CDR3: CSGAQPYEQYF. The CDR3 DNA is TGCAGCGGGGCACAGCCCTACGAGCAGTACTTC.

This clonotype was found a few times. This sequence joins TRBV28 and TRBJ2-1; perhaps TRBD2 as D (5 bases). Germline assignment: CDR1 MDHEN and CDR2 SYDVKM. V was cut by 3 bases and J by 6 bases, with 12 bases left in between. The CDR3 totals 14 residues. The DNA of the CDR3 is TGTGCCAGCAGTTTTCGGGGAGTTGCCAATGAGCAGTTCTTC. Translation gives CASSFRGVANEQFF. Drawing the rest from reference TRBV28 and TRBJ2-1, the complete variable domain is DVKVTQSSRYLVKRTGEKVFLECVQDMDHENMFWYRQDPGLGLRLIYFSYDVKMKEKGDIPEGYSVSREKKERFSLILESASTNQTSMYLCASSFRGVANEQFFGPGTRLTVL.

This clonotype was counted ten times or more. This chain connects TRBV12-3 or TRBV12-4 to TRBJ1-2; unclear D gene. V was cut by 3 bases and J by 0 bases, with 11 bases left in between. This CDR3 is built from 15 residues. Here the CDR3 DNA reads TGTGCCAGCAGTTTTAGGCAGGCCGCTAACTATGGCTACACCTTC. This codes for CASSFRQAANYGYTF.

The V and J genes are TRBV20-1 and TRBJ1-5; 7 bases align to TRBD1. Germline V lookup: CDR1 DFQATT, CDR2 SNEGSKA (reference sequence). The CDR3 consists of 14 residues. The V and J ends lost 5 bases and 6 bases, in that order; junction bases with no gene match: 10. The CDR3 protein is CSAGRTGFGQPQHF. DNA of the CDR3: TGCAGTGCTGGTCGGACAGGTTTCGGTCAGCCCCAGCATTTT.

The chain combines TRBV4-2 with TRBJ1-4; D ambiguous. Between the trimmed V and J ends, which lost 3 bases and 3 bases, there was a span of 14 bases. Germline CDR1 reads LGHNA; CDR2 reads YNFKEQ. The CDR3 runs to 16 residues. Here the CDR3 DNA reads TGTGCCAGCAGCCAGAAGAGGCTGGAGTCTAATGAAAAACTGTTTTTT. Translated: CASSQKRLESNEKLFF.

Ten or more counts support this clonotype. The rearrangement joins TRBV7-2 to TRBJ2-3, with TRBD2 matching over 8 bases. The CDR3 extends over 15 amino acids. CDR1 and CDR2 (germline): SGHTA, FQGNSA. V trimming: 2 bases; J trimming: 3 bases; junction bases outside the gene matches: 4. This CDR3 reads CASSLRTGGTDTQYF. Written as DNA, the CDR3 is TGTGCCAGCAGCTTACGAACGGGGGGGACAGATACGCAGTATTTT.

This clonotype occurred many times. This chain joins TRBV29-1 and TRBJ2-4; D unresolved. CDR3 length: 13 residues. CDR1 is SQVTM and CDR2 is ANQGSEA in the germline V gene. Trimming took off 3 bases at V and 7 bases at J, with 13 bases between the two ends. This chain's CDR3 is CSVDDSWQNIQYF. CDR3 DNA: TGCAGCGTTGATGATTCGTGGCAGAACATTCAGTACTTC.

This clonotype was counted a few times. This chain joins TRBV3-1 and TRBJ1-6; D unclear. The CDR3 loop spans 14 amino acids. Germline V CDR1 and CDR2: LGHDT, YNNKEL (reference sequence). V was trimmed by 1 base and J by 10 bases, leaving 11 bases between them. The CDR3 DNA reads TGTGCCAGCAGCCAAGTGCAAGGACTCTCACCCCTCCACTTT. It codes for CASSQVQGLSPLHF.

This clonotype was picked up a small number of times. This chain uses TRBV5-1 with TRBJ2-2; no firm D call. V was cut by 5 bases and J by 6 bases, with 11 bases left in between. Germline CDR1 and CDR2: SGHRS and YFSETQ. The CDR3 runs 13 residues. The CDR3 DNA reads TGCGCCAGCAGTCCTGGTAATCCCGGGGAGCTGTTTTTT. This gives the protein CASSPGNPGELFF.

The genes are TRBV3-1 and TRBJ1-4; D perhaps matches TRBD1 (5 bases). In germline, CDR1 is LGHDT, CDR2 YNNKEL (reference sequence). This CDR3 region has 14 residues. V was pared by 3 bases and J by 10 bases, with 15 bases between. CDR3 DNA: TGTGCCAGCAGCCACCCAGCAGGGTCCGGAAAACTGTTTTTT. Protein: CASSHPAGSGKLFF.

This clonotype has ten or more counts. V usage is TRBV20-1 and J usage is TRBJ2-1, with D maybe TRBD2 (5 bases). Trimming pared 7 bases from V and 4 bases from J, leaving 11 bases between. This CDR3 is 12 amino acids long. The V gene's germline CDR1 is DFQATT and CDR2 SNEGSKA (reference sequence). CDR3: CSVPDSYNEQFF. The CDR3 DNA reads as TGCAGTGTCCCGGACTCGTACAATGAGCAGTTCTTC.

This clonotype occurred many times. Here the CDR3 reads CASSLEGYGYTF. CDR3 DNA sequence: TGCGCCAGCAGCTTGGAGGGGTACGGCTACACCTTC. The chain links TRBV5-1 to TRBJ1-2; perhaps TRBD1 as D (5 bases). Germline assignment: CDR1 SGHRS and CDR2 YFSETQ. V was trimmed by 0 bases and J by 8 bases, leaving 8 bases between them. This CDR3 spans 12 amino acids.

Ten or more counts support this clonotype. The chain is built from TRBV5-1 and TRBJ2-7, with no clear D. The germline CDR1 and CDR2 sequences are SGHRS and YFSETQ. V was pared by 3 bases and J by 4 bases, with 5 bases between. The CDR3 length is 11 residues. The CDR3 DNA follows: TGCGCCAGCAGCTATCAATACGAGCAGTACTTC. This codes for CASSYQYEQYF.

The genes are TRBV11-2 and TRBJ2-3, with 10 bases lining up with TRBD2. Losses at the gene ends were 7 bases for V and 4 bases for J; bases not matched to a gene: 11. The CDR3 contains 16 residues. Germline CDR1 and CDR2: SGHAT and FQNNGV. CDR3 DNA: TGTGCCAGCATCTCAGGAGGGACTAGCGCCCCAGATACGCAGTATTTT. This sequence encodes CASISGGTSAPDTQYF.

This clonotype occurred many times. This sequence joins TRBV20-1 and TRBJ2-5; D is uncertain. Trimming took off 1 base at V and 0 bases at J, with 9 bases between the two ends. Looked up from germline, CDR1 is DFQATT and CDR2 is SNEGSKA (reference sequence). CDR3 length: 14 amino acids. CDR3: CSARGNLNQETQYF. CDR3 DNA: TGCAGTGCTAGAGGCAACCTCAACCAAGAGACCCAGTACTTC.

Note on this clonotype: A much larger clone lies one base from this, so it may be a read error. This chain's CDR3 is CTSSLDGRAGELFF. CDR3 nucleotides: TGCACCAGCAGCTTGGATGGCAGGGCCGGGGAGCTGTTTTTT. The chain uses TRBV5-1 and TRBJ2-2; weak D call: TRBD1 (5 bases). The CDR3 length is 14 residues. The germline V gene has CDR1 SGHRS and CDR2 YFSETQ.

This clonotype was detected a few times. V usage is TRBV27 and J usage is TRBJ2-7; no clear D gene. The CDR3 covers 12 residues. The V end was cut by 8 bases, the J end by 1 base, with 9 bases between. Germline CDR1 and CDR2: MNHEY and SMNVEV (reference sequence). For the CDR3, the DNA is TGTGCCAGCGGGTGGGGATCCTACGAGCAGTACTTC. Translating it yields CASGWGSYEQYF.

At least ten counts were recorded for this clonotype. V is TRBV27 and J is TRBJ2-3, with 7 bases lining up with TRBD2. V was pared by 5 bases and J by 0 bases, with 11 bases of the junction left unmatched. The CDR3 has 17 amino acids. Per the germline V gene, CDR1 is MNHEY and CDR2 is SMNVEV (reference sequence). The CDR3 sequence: CASSPYAISGSTDTQYF. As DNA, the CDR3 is TGTGCCAGCAGTCCATATGCGATTAGCGGGAGCACAGATACGCAGTATTTT.

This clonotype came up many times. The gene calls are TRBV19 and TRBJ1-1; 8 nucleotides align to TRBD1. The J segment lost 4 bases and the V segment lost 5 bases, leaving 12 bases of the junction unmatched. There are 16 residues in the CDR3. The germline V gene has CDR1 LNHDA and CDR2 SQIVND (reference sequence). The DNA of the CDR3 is TGTGCCAGTAGTTCGCAGGACAGGGCAAGGGGCACTGAAGCTTTCTTT. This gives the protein CASSSQDRARGTEAFF.

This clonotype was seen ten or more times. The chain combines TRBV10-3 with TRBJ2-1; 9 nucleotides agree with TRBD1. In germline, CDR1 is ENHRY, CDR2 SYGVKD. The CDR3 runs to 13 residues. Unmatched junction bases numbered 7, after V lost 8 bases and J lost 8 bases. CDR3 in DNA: TGTGCCATCGAACCGACAGGGGGGGATGAGCAGTTCTTC. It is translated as CAIEPTGGDEQFF.

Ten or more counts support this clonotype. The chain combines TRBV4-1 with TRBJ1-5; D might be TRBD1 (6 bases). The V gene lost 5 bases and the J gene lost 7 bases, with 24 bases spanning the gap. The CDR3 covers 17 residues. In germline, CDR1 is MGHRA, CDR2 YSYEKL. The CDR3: CASSKAIARGPGQPQHF. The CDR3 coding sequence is TGCGCCAGCAGCAAAGCAATTGCCCGGGGGCCGGGACAGCCCCAGCATTTT.

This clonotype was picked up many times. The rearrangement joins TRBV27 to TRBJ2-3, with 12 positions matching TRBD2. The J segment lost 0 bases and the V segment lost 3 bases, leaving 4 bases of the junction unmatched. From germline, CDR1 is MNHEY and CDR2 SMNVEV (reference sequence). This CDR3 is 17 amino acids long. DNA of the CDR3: TGTGCCAGCAGTTTTATTGGGACTAGCGGGAGCACAGATACGCAGTATTTT. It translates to CASSFIGTSGSTDTQYF.